This T cell receptor beta chain originates from a study of vaccination and CD4 T cells after COVID-19. About the study: Post-COVID samples had a sampling time that fell a median around 93 days after diagnosis (range 35 to 161).

Sequencing of cultured CD4+ T cell DNA used the Oncomine TCR Beta short-read assay. The source of extracted genomic DNA was cultured CD4+ T cells. TCRdb processed the PCR reads anew with MiXCR; each CDR3 protein has one entry. The sample gives 20,000 or so distinct CDR3 sequences, roughly 46% of which show up once; 4.1% is in the top ten. There are 14 residues in the CDR3. V shed 6 bases and J shed 5 bases, with 16 bases lying between them. Germline V gene lookup returns CDR1 LNHDA and CDR2 SQIVND (reference sequence). The time point is: late sampling 161 to 241 days after vaccination in a few convalescent patients. Regarding treatment: approximately 11-day PBMC culture with coronavirus spike peptide pools or control peptides (ViraFEST assay). This clonotype was detected a few times. Its antigen is undetermined. General study findings and limits: Among convalescent patients, a median about 86% of reactive clones emerged only after vaccination. Convalescent patients' clones that were vaccine-specific were spike mono-reactive in 304 of 307 cases.

This material consisted of CD4+ T cells from blood, cultured in vitro, taken about 7 months after SARS-CoV-2 vaccination. The TCR originated in a human donor who had recovered from COVID-19. The chain combines TRBV19 with TRBJ2-5, with a possible D match to TRBD2 (5 bases). The CDR3 region has the DNA TGTGCCAGTAGGGCTCTAGCTGGTGCCGAGACCCAGTACTTC. This translates into CASRALAGAETQYF.